This T cell receptor (beta chain) was captured in a study of cytomegalovirus exposure and HLA in healthy donors. The study, taken as a whole, reports: About 87% or about 30% of the time was how often most TCR beta V segments were productive, according to an earlier analysis. One variant, a missense change in DCLRE1C, was linked in a later analysis to TCR beta V- and J-gene trimming.

A note on this clone: Its antigen is still unknown.

The primer mix had 60 Vbeta and 13 Jbeta primers. Measured with immunoSEQ multiplex PCR; TCRdb has only the in-frame clones, and not every one. The sample holds some 98,000 clones, roughly 70% seen once. This clonotype originated in a man between 45 and 60 years old in good health and CMV-seronegative. Sample: PBMCs.

The CDR3 protein is CASTNQAGGVKGYTF. As DNA, the CDR3 is TGTGCCAGTACTAACCAAGCGGGGGGGGTGAAAGGCTACACCTTC. The rearrangement uses TRBV19 and TRBJ1-2, with a weak D call TRBD1 (5 bases). V gave up 7 bases and J gave up 8 bases, with 23 bases separating them. The CDR3 loop spans 15 amino acids. Germline V gene sequence: CDR1 LNHDA, CDR2 SQIVND (reference sequence).